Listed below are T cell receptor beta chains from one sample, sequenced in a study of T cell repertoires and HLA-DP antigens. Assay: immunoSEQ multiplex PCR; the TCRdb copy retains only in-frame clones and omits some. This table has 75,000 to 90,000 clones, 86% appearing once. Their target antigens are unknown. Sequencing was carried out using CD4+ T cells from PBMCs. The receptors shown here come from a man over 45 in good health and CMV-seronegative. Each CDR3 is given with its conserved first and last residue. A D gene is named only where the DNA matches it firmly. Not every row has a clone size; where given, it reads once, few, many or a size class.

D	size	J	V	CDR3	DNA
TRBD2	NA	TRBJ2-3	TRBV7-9	CASSLAGTSGRAAQYF	TGTGCCAGCAGCTTAGCGGGGACTAGCGGGAGGGCGGCGCAGTATTTT
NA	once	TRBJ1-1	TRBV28	CASSSQPGRALGNTEAFF	TGTGCCAGCAGTTCCCAACCGGGCAGGGCCCTAGGGAACACTGAAGCTTTCTTT
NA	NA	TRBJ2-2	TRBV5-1	CASSLIEGGTGELFF	TGCGCCAGCAGCTTAATTGAGGGAGGCACCGGGGAGCTGTTTTTT
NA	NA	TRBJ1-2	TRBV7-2	CASSSLTLSGGYTF	TGTGCCAGCAGCTCCTTGACCCTAAGTGGAGGCTACACCTTC
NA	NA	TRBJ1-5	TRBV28	CASTPGGSYNQPQHF	TGTGCCAGCACCCCCGGGGGCAGCTACAATCAGCCCCAGCATTTT
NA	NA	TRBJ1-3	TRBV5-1	CASSPDDTRIRNTIYF	TGCGCCAGCAGCCCGGACGACACTAGGATCCGAAACACCATATATTTT
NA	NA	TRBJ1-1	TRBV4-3	CASSHTNTEAFF	TGCGCCAGCAGCCACACAAACACTGAAGCTTTCTTT
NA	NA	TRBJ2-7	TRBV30	CAWSGGPYEQYF	TGTGCCTGGAGTGGCGGACCCTACGAGCAGTACTTC
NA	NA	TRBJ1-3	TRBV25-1	CASKGSGNTIYF	TGTGCCAGCAAGGGATCCGGAAACACCATATATTTT
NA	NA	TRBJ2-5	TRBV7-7	CASSLLQVGGTQYF	TGTGCTAGCAGCTTATTGCAGGTGGGGGGGACCCAGTACTTC
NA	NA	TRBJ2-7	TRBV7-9	CASSFRESYEQYF	TGTGCCAGCAGCTTCAGGGAGAGCTACGAGCAGTACTTC
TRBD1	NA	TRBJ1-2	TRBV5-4	CASSLGGRGSSGYTF	TGTGCCAGCAGCTTGGGTGGCAGGGGGTCTAGCGGCTACACCTTC
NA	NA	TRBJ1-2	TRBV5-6	CASSLTGTPYGYTF	TGTGCCAGCAGCTTAACCGGGACACCTTATGGCTACACCTTC
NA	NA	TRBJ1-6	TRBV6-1	CASSETHRVSYNSPLHF	TGTGCCAGCAGTGAAACTCATAGGGTGTCCTATAATTCACCCCTCCACTTT
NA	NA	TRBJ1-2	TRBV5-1	CASSHGTTPNYGYTF	TGCGCCAGCAGCCACGGAACTACCCCCAACTATGGCTACACCTTC
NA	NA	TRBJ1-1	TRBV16	CASSQSSGGPEAFF	TGTGCCAGCAGCCAATCATCTGGAGGGCCCGAAGCTTTCTTT
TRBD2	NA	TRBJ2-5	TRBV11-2	CASSLDITGGQETQYF	TGTGCCAGCAGCTTAGATATAACGGGGGGGCAAGAGACCCAGTACTTC
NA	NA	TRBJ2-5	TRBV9	CASSVRASRQETQYF	TGTGCCAGCAGCGTTCGGGCCTCAAGACAAGAGACCCAGTACTTC
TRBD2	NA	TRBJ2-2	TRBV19	CASSPASGYTGELFF	TGTGCCAGTAGCCCCGCTAGCGGTTACACCGGGGAGCTGTTTTTT
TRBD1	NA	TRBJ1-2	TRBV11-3	CASIKDRGNYGYTF	TGTGCCAGTATTAAAGACAGGGGAAACTATGGCTACACCTTC
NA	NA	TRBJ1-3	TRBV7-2	CASSLSNTIYF	TGTGCCAGCAGCTTGAGCAACACCATATATTTT
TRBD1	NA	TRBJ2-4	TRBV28	CASSPPGQGGRKNIQYF	TGTGCCAGCAGTCCTCCGGGACAGGGTGGTAGAAAAAACATTCAGTACTTC
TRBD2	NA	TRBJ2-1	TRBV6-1	CASSALAGGVDEQFF	TGTGCCAGCAGTGCACTAGCGGGAGGTGTAGATGAGCAGTTCTTC
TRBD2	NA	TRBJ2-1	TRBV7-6	CASSLAQTPSGPDNEQFF	TGTGCCAGCAGCTTAGCGCAAACCCCTAGCGGCCCCGACAATGAGCAGTTCTTC
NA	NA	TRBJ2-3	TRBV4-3	CASSQEGQALWDTQYF	TGCGCCAGCAGCCAAGAGGGGCAGGCTTTGTGGGATACGCAGTATTTT
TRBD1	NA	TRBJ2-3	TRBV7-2	CASSLLQGATDTQYF	TGTGCCAGCAGTCTATTACAGGGGGCAACAGATACGCAGTATTTT
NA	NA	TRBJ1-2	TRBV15	CATSAGANYGYTF	TGTGCCACCAGTGCAGGGGCTAACTATGGCTACACCTTC
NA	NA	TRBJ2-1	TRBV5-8	CASSLLGVGSYNEQFF	TGTGCCAGCAGCTTGTTAGGAGTTGGGTCCTACAATGAGCAGTTCTTC
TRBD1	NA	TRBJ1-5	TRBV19	CASTRDRAGNQPQHF	TGTGCCAGTACAAGGGACAGGGCGGGCAATCAGCCCCAGCATTTT